Shown below are 2 T cell receptor beta chains from a single sample sequenced in a study of T cells after yellow fever vaccination. TCRdb reprocessed the 5' RACE reads with MiXCR, giving one entry per CDR3 protein. The sample holds under 300,000 distinct CDR3 sequences, roughly 6.3% seen once. The material was CD4+ T cells sorted from PBMCs, obtained on the day of the yellow fever booster vaccination. These receptors all come from a man aged 30-40 years who received the YFV17D yellow fever vaccine.

This clonotype has a count of ten or more. This chain uses TRBV7-6 with TRBJ2-2; 12 nucleotides align to TRBD2. Germline V lookup: CDR1 SGHVS, CDR2 FNYEAQ. With V trimmed by 5 bases and J by 5 bases, 6 bases remained unmatched. CDR3 size: 16 residues. The CDR3 loop is CASSLTSGSRTGELFF. The CDR3 DNA is TGTGCCAGCAGCCTGACTAGCGGGAGTAGGACCGGGGAGCTGTTTTTT.

This clonotype was recorded many times. This chain joins TRBV7-2 and TRBJ2-2; D uncertain. CDR3 length: 14 residues. V shed 0 bases and J shed 4 bases, with 6 bases lying between them. The germline gives CDR1 SGHTA, CDR2 FQGNSA. CDR3 region: CASSLAGVTGELFF. CDR3 DNA sequence: TGTGCCAGCAGCTTAGCTGGTGTCACCGGGGAGCTGTTTTTT.